This TCR beta chain appears in the sequencing data of a study of cytomegalovirus exposure and HLA in healthy donors. On the study more broadly: HLA-typed donors contributed about 85 million unique TCRs, which were held in an early data release.

Notes on the study in general: Later examination showed HLA-associated TCR beta chains had greater clonal expansion than equally common others. Specificity of three CMV-associated chains for CMV antigens was verified in vitro.

The PCR made use of 60 Vbeta and 13 Jbeta primers. The method was immunoSEQ multiplex PCR; TCRdb's version includes in-frame clones alone and lacks a portion of them. The sample has about 160,000 clones, about four fifths seen once; the top ten hold 6% to 8%. Germline-derived CDR1 and CDR2 are SEHNR and FQNEAQ (reference sequence). Deletions cut 5 bases from V and 6 bases from J, with 17 bases between. The CDR3 is 14 amino acids. Healthy bone marrow donors formed the donor group. Worth noting for this clone: The target antigen is unknown.

The sequenced material came from PBMCs. This sequence was found in a male donor in good health and CMV-seropositive. This sequence joins TRBV7-9 and TRBJ2-7; D ambiguous. The CDR3 spells CASSPGLWSREQYF. Here the CDR3 DNA reads TGTGCCAGCAGCCCCGGGTTGTGGTCGCGCGAGCAGTACTTC.